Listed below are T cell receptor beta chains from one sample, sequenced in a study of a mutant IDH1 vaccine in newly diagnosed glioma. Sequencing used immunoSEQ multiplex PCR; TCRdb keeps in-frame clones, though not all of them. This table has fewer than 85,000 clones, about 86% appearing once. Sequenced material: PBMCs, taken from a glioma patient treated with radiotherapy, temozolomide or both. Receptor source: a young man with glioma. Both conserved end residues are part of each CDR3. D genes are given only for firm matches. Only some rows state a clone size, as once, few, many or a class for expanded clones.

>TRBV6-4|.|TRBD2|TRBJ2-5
CASSDRTSGGGPQRTQYF
TGTGCCAGCAGTGACAGGACTAGCGGGGGGGGCCCCCAACGAACCCAGTACTTC
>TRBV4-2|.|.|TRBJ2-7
CASSQGRQPYYEQYF
TGTGCCAGCAGCCAAGGTCGGCAGCCTTACTACGAGCAGTACTTC
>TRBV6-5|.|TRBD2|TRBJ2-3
CASRTLAGGPDTQYF
TGTGCCAGCAGAACTCTAGCGGGGGGGCCCGATACGCAGTATTTT
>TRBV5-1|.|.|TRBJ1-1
CASSLGELNTEAFF
TGCGCCAGCAGCTTGGGAGAACTGAACACTGAAGCTTTCTTT
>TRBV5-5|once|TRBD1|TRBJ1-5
CASSYDRVPGQPQHF
TGTGCCAGCAGCTACGACAGGGTGCCCGGTCAGCCCCAGCATTTT
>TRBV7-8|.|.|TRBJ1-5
CASSLGWGNQPQHF
TGTGCCAGCAGCTTAGGATGGGGCAATCAGCCCCAGCATTTT
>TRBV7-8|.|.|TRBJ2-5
CASSPRGGAIQETQYF
TGTGCCAGCAGCCCGCGTGGGGGGGCGATCCAAGAGACCCAGTACTTC
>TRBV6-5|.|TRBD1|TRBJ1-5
CASTKGQGENQPQHF
TGTGCCAGCACCAAGGGGCAGGGGGAGAATCAGCCCCAGCATTTT
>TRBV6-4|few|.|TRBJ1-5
CASSENGNQPQHF
TGTGCCAGCAGTGAAAATGGGAATCAGCCCCAGCATTTT
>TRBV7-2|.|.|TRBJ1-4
CASSPGGGLGEKLFF
TGTGCCAGCAGCCCCGGCGGGGGGTTGGGGGAAAAACTGTTTTTT
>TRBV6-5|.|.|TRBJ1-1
CASSYHPNTEAFF
TGTGCCAGCAGTTACCACCCCAACACTGAAGCTTTCTTT
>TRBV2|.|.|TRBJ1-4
CASRRQRNNEKLFF
TGTGCCAGCAGGAGACAGAGAAATAATGAAAAACTGTTTTTT
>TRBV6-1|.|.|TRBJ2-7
CASSEEGHF
TGTGCCAGCAGTGAAGAAGGGCACTTC
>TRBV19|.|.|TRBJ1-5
CASSIDLNQPQHF
TGTGCCAGTAGTATAGACCTAAATCAGCCCCAGCATTTT
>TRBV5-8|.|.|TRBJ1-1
CASSPRTQGAFF
TGTGCCAGCAGCCCCCGGACTCAGGGAGCTTTCTTT
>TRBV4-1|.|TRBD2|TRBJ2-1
CASSPGGSGPSYNEQFF
TGCGCCAGCAGCCCGGGCGGGAGCGGACCCTCCTACAATGAGCAGTTCTTC
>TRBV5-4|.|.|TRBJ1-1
CASSLGLLDSEAFF
TGTGCCAGCAGCTTGGGGCTCTTAGACTCTGAAGCTTTCTTT
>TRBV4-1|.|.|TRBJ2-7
CASSQGSGLGYEQYF
TGCGCCAGCAGCCAAGGATCCGGTCTGGGCTACGAGCAGTACTTC
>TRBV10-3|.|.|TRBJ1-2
CAISDAGNAYGYTF
TGTGCCATCAGTGATGCAGGGAATGCCTATGGCTACACCTTC
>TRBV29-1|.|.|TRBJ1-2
CSVANTDYGYTF
TGCAGCGTTGCGAACACGGACTATGGCTACACCTTC
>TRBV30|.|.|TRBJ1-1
CAWSLLAPGRTEAFF
TGTGCCTGGAGTCTGTTGGCCCCGGGAAGGACTGAAGCTTTCTTT
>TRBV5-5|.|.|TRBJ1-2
CASSLKTGGSYGYTF
TGTGCCAGCAGCTTGAAGACCGGGGGCAGCTATGGCTACACCTTC
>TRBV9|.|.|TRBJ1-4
CASSPGSEKLFF
TGTGCCAGCAGCCCAGGGTCCGAAAAACTGTTTTTT
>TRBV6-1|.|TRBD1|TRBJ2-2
CASSEGQGIAGELFF
TGTGCCAGCAGTGAGGGACAGGGGATCGCCGGGGAGCTGTTTTTT
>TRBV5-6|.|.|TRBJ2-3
CASSLGDLDSDTQYF
TGTGCCAGCAGTTTGGGGGATTTGGATAGCGATACGCAGTATTTT
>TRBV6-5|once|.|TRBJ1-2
CASSYSHRSYGYTF
TGTGCCAGCAGTTACTCGCACAGGAGCTATGGCTACACTTTC
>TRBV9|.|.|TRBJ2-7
CASSVGPNYEQYF
TGTGCCAGCAGCGTAGGGCCAAACTACGAGCAGTACTTC
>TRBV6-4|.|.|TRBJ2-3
CASSVSATDTQYF
TGTGCCAGCAGTGTCTCGGCCACAGATACGCAGTATTTT
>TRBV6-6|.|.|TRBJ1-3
CASSSGTGNTIYF
TGTGCCAGCAGCTCGGGGACTGGAAACACCATATATTTT
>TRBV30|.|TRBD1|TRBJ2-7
CAWTGQVPYEQYF
TGTGCCTGGACCGGACAGGTTCCCTACGAGCAGTACTTC
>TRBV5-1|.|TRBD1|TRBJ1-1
CASSSGQGYGEAFF
TGCGCCAGCAGCTCGGGACAGGGGTATGGTGAAGCTTTCTTT